These 22 T cell receptor beta chains came from one sample sequenced in a study of regulatory T cells in long-lasting Graves disease. Time point: newly diagnosed GD, antithyroid drugs for less than 3 months. Preparation of the TCR library used RNA extracted from PBMCs. Building of the TCR beta libraries involved iRepertoire HTBI primers and Arm-PCR of CDR3 regions. Each CDR3 protein is one row after TCRdb ran MiXCR on the multiplex PCR reads. The sample contains approximately 540,000 distinct CDR3 sequences, more than 10% of which appear only once. These data were also filed under a second study, of T cells in Graves' hyperthyroidism and ophthalmopathy.

The specimen comprised peripheral blood mononuclear cells (PBMCs), sampled at new diagnosis, from a patient treated with antithyroid drugs. The receptors stem from a woman younger than 45 with Graves disease.

There are many counts of this clonotype. V usage is TRBV11-2 and J usage is TRBJ1-2, with unresolved D. The germline V and J ends were trimmed by 5 bases and 6 bases, with 16 bases remaining between them. Germline values: CDR1 SGHAT, CDR2 FQNNGV. This CDR3 comprises 14 residues. CDR3 sequence (DNA): TGTGCCAGCAGCCGAAGAAGTGTAGGGCATGGCTACACCTTC. Protein: CASSRRSVGHGYTF.

Details on this clonotype: A far larger clone is one nucleotide away, so this likely arose from a read error. This rearrangement joins TRBV28 to TRBJ1-5, with D tentatively TRBD1 (6 bases). This CDR3 spans 18 amino acids. The germline gives CDR1 MDHEN, CDR2 SYDVKM. V was pared by 5 bases and J by 0 bases, with 20 bases between. The chain's CDR3 is CASSGRLLGAASNQPQHF. The DNA for the CDR3 is TGTGCCAGCAGTGGGAGGCTTTTGGGGGCCGCTAGCAATCAGCCCCAGCATTTT.

This clonotype was observed at least ten times. The CDR3 sequence: CASSSQGYEQYF. The CDR3 DNA follows: TGTGCCAGCAGCTCACAGGGCTACGAGCAGTACTTC. The chain is built from TRBV11-2 and TRBJ2-7; D is possibly TRBD1 (6 bases). The CDR3 has 12 residues. Trimming removed 4 bases from V and 3 bases from J, with 7 bases in between. Germline V lookup: CDR1 SGHAT, CDR2 FQNNGV. Full variable domain (missing parts from reference TRBV11-2 and TRBJ2-7): EAGVAQSPRYKIIEKRQSVAFWCNPISGHATLYWYQQILGQGPKLLIQFQNNGVVDDSQLPKDRFSAERLKGVDSTLKIQPAKLEDSAVYLCASSSQGYEQYFGPGTRLTVT.

This clonotype appeared many times. The CDR3 region has the DNA TGTGCCACCAAGTCTCGGGGGGCAACTAATGAAAAACTGTTTTTT. It codes for CATKSRGATNEKLFF. The rearrangement links TRBV19 to TRBJ1-4, with a tentative D call TRBD1 (5 bases). Trimming removed 10 bases from V and 0 bases from J, with 15 bases in between. Germline-derived CDR1 and CDR2 are LNHDA and SQIVND (reference sequence). The CDR3 runs 15 residues.

At least ten counts were recorded for this clonotype. The V call is TRBV7-7, the J call TRBJ2-3, with 8 bases that match TRBD1. After removal of 3 bases from V and 3 bases from J, the junction contained 8 bases not matched to a gene. This CDR3 region has 16 residues. Germline lookup yields CDR1 SSHAT and CDR2 FNYEAQ (reference sequence). CDR3 DNA sequence: TGTGCCAGCAGCTTGGGAACAGGGGGTACGACAGATACGCAGTATTTT. It translates to CASSLGTGGTTDTQYF. Variable domain in full (rest from reference TRBV7-7 and TRBJ2-3): GAGVSQSPRYKVTKRGQDVTLRCDPISSHATLYWYQQALGQGPEFLTYFNYEAQPDKSGLPSDRFSAERPEGSISTLTIQRTEQRDSAMYRCASSLGTGGTTDTQYFGPGTRLTVL.

V is TRBV10-1 and J is TRBJ2-6; D is uncertain. Per germline, CDR1 WNHNN and CDR2 SYGVQD (reference sequence). CDR3 size: 12 residues. V gave up 3 bases and J gave up 15 bases, with 12 bases separating them. The CDR3 reads CASSDGIGHLTF. The CDR3 DNA is TGCGCCAGCAGTGATGGGATCGGGCACCTGACTTTC.

This clonotype was seen many times. This chain uses TRBV11-2 with TRBJ2-3; 8 bases align to TRBD2. The CDR3 is 16 residues long. V was pared by 5 bases and J by 7 bases, with 14 bases of the junction left unmatched. CDR1 is SGHAT and CDR2 is FQNNGV in the germline V gene. CDR3 amino acids: CASSLGTWTSRNTQYF. The CDR3 coding sequence is TGTGCCAGCAGCCTAGGGACCTGGACTAGCCGCAATACGCAGTATTTT.

This clonotype was observed at least ten times. This chain uses TRBV27 with TRBJ2-1; 10 positions agree with TRBD2. This CDR3 comprises 17 residues. V shed 4 bases, J shed 6 bases, and the junction held 12 bases outside the gene matches. Germline loops: CDR1 MNHEY, CDR2 SMNVEV (reference sequence). CDR3 sequence (DNA): TGTGCCAGCAGTTCTCCCGGGACTAGCGCCCAAGGCAATGAGCAGTTCTTC. Its translation: CASSSPGTSAQGNEQFF.

The chain links TRBV3-1 to TRBJ1-5; a possible D gene is TRBD1 (5 bases). Germline V CDR1 and CDR2: LGHDT, YNNKEL (reference sequence). The CDR3 has 15 amino acids. V was shortened by 2 bases and J by 6 bases, with 14 bases between the two germline ends. The CDR3 DNA reads as TGTGCCAGCAGCCAAACGGGGGGATACGGTCAGCCCCAGCATTTT. Translation gives CASSQTGGYGQPQHF. Together with reference TRBV3-1 and TRBJ1-5, the CDR3 gives the full variable domain: DTAVSQTPKYLVTQMGNDKSIKCEQNLGHDTMYWYKQDSKKFLKIMFSYNNKELIINETVPNRFSPKSPDKAHLNLHINSLELGDSAVYFCASSQTGGYGQPQHFGDGTRLSIL.

This clonotype was detected ten times or more. The rearrangement uses TRBV20-1 and TRBJ2-2, with no clear D. Germline CDR1 DFQATT, CDR2 SNEGSKA (reference sequence). The CDR3 is 13 amino acids. V was pared by 0 bases and J by 6 bases, with 8 bases between. The CDR3 loop is CSARDRVPGELFF. The DNA for the CDR3 is TGCAGTGCTAGAGACCGAGTTCCCGGGGAGCTGTTTTTT.

This clonotype was counted at least ten times. The J gene is TRBJ1-1, the V gene TRBV28; TRBD1 matches 8 bases. The CDR3 consists of 16 residues. Per the germline V gene, CDR1 is MDHEN and CDR2 is SYDVKM. V was pared by 6 bases and J by 0 bases, with 9 bases of the junction left unmatched. CDR3: CASRRDRGLMNTEAFF. The CDR3, as DNA: TGTGCCAGCAGGCGAGACAGGGGTCTCATGAACACTGAAGCTTTCTTT.

This clonotype was seen a few times. The V gene is TRBV20-1, the J gene TRBJ1-1; 8 bases agree with TRBD1. V dropped 8 bases and J dropped 4; count of bases not matched to a gene: 12. The CDR3 spans 14 residues. The V gene's germline CDR1 is DFQATT and CDR2 SNEGSKA (reference sequence). CDR3 protein: CSPFRTGRFTEAFF. The CDR3 bases are TGCAGTCCATTTAGGACAGGGAGATTCACTGAAGCTTTCTTT.

Regarding this clonotype: A single base separates this from a much larger clone, so it may be a read error. This chain links TRBV6-2 or TRBV6-3 with TRBJ2-1; D unresolved. Germline V lookup: CDR1 MNHEY, CDR2 SVGEGT. Trimming took 4 bases from V and 5 from J, leaving 9 bases between them. The CDR3 spans 13 residues. In nucleotides, the CDR3 is TGTGCCAGCAGTTTAGACACTCACAATGAGCAGTTCTTC. It translates to CASSLDTHNEQFF.

This clonotype has ten or more counts. J is TRBJ1-1 and V is TRBV19, with TRBD1 identical over 8 bases. Germline loops: CDR1 LNHDA, CDR2 SQIVND (reference sequence). The CDR3 sequence is 13 residues long. The V gene end was trimmed by 3 bases and the J gene end by 8 bases; junction bases not matched to a gene: 5. Here the CDR3 DNA reads TGTGCCAGTAGTATTCCTTGGACAGGGGAAGCTTTCTTT. This codes for CASSIPWTGEAFF. Supplemented by reference TRBV19 and TRBJ1-1, the full variable domain reads DGGITQSPKYLFRKEGQNVTLSCEQNLNHDAMYWYRQDPGQGLRLIYYSQIVNDFQKGDIAEGYSVSREKKESFPLTVTSAQKNPTAFYLCASSIPWTGEAFFGQGTRLTVV.

This clonotype was picked up many times. The chain couples TRBV11-2 to TRBJ1-3; a weak D match, TRBD1 (5 bases). With 1 base removed from V and 4 bases from J, the gap between germline ends came to 8 bases. The CDR3 contains 14 residues. Germline values: CDR1 SGHAT, CDR2 FQNNGV. This CDR3 reads CASSLGGYGNTIYF. The CDR3 DNA is TGTGCCAGCAGCTTAGGGGGGTACGGAAACACCATATATTTT.

This clonotype was recorded at least ten times. The V gene is TRBV11-3, the J gene TRBJ2-1; 7 bases match TRBD2. This CDR3 region has 15 residues. Looked up from germline, CDR1 is SGHNT and CDR2 is YENEEA. V lost 5 bases to trimming and J lost 6 bases; unmatched junction nucleotides: 10. This chain's CDR3 is CASSRRSGNPNEQFF. In DNA, the CDR3 is TGTGCCAGCAGCCGAAGAAGCGGGAATCCCAATGAGCAGTTCTTC.

In this sample, this clonotype turned up a few times. This chain connects TRBV20-1 to TRBJ1-5; perhaps TRBD1 as D (5 bases). Germline assignment: CDR1 DFQATT and CDR2 SNEGSKA (reference sequence). CDR3 length equals 13 residues. Trimming took 6 bases from V and 5 from J, leaving 14 bases between them. The CDR3 DNA reads as TGCAGTGCGCCGGGGGGGGAGTATCAGCCCCAGCATTTT. It encodes CSAPGGEYQPQHF.

This clonotype has ten or more counts. The DNA of the CDR3 is TGTGCCAGCAGACTAAGCGGACAGGGAACGTACGAGCAGTACTTC. This translates into CASRLSGQGTYEQYF. This chain uses TRBV3-1 with TRBJ2-7; 8 bases match TRBD1. The CDR3 has 15 residues. V shed 6 bases and J 4 bases; nucleotides not matched to a gene: 11. Germline CDR1 and CDR2: LGHDT and YNNKEL (reference sequence).

This clonotype was counted once. This sequence joins TRBV15 and TRBJ2-2; no clear D gene. This CDR3 contains 14 residues. Trimming cost V 2 bases and J 4 bases, with 8 bases left between them. The germline CDR1 and CDR2 sequences are LNHNV and YYDKDF (reference sequence). The CDR3 sequence is CATSRRHSTGELFF. Here the CDR3 DNA reads TGTGCCACCAGCAGAAGACATAGCACCGGGGAGCTGTTTTTT.

This rearrangement joins TRBV4-3 to TRBJ2-7; 11 nucleotides match TRBD2. The V gene end was trimmed by 0 bases and the J gene end by 3 bases; junction bases not matched to a gene: 4. Per germline, CDR1 LGHNA and CDR2 YSLEER. The CDR3 extends over 16 amino acids. CDR3 in amino acids: CASSQEVAGGRYEQYF. As DNA, the CDR3 is TGCGCCAGCAGCCAAGAAGTAGCGGGAGGGCGCTACGAGCAGTACTTC.

V and J are TRBV6-5 and TRBJ2-2; D unresolved. CDR3 length: 14 amino acids. Germline V gene lookup returns CDR1 MNHEY and CDR2 SVGAGI. With 4 bases removed from V and 2 bases from J, the gap between germline ends came to 8 bases. CDR3 in amino acids: CASSFNGNTGELFF. CDR3 nucleotide sequence: TGTGCCAGCAGTTTTAACGGAAACACCGGGGAGCTGTTTTTT.

This clonotype was found many times. This chain uses TRBV3-1 with TRBJ1-3, with unresolved D. From germline, CDR1 is LGHDT and CDR2 YNNKEL (reference sequence). The CDR3 runs to 17 residues. V gave up 4 bases and J gave up 0 bases, with 16 bases separating them. This CDR3 is CASSPYRSASSGNTIYF. CDR3 coding DNA: TGTGCCAGCAGCCCGTATCGGTCTGCCAGCTCTGGAAACACCATATATTTT.